The 5 T cell receptor beta chains presented below share a single source sample, sequenced in a study of blood T cell repertoires in COVID-19. Here immunoSEQ multiplex PCR was the method, and the copy in TCRdb shows in-frame clones only, minus some. In the table there are under 60,000 clones, 65% to 80% of which are singletons. The sequencing sample was made of peripheral blood. Receptor source: a man in his 70s with acute or convalescent COVID-19.

The chain couples TRBV27 to TRBJ1-1, with 9 bases matching TRBD1. The CDR3 loop spans 15 amino acids. Germline CDR1 reads MNHEY; CDR2 reads SMNVEV (reference sequence). The junction had 6 bases not matched to a gene; V was cut back by 6 bases and J by 1 base. CDR3 amino acids: CASSLDRGGNTEAFF. As DNA, the CDR3 is TGTGCCAGCAGCCTTGACAGGGGGGGGAACACTGAAGCTTTCTTT.

J is TRBJ2-7 and V is TRBV5-4; 15 nucleotides line up with TRBD2. Looked up from germline, CDR1 is SGHNT and CDR2 is YYREEE (reference sequence). This CDR3 is 18 amino acids long. The V and J ends lost 3 bases and 0 bases, in that order; junction bases with no gene match: 7. The CDR3 DNA sequence: TGTGCCAGCAGCTCAGGACTAGCGGGAGGGGTAAGCTCCTACGAGCAGTACTTC. This gives the protein CASSSGLAGGVSSYEQYF.

This clone has a single count. The genes are TRBV30 and TRBJ1-2; D remains unclear. The CDR3 extends over 12 amino acids. CDR1 GTSNPN and CDR2 SVGIG come from the germline V gene (reference sequence). Trimming shortened V by 5 bases and J by 6 bases, and 13 bases separated the two germline ends. The CDR3 reads CAWGERRDGYTF. In DNA form, the CDR3 reads TGTGCCTGGGGCGAAAGGAGGGATGGCTACACCTTC.

The V and J genes are TRBV11-2 and TRBJ2-5; 11 bases match TRBD2. The trim removed 5 bases at V and 4 bases at J, leaving 6 bases unmatched. Germline V gives CDR1 SGHAT, CDR2 FQNNGV. The CDR3 has 15 residues. This CDR3 reads CASSLAGGAGETQYF. DNA for the CDR3: TGTGCCAGCAGCCTAGCGGGAGGCGCGGGAGAGACCCAGTACTTC.

The CDR3 loop is CASSQAYRGRTGNTIYF. The CDR3 nucleotides are TGTGCCAGCAGCCAAGCCTACAGGGGGAGGACTGGAAACACCATATATTTT. This chain links TRBV3-1 (or the pseudogene TRBV3-2) with TRBJ1-3, with TRBD1 matching 8 bases. This CDR3 region has 17 residues. V shed 1 base, J shed 2 bases, and the junction held 7 bases outside the gene matches. Germline V lookup: CDR1 LGHDT, CDR2 YNNKEL (reference sequence).